This TCR beta chain was sequenced for a study of CXCR3-negative and CXCR3-positive naive CD8 T cells. Study-wide results and limits: Similarly elevated diversity marked both naive subsets, with memory CD8+ cells showing far lower diversity. Naive cells that were CXCR3-negative or CXCR3-positive used TRBV-TRBJ genes alike, while memory cells diverged. TCR strength was inferred from TRB CDR3 properties, while surface CD5 was comparable between naive subsets.

The authors prepared UMI-labeled TRB cDNA libraries by 5' RACE. TCRdb re-called the 5' RACE reads; every CDR3 protein appears as one record, without DNA. This sample's clone table lists approximately 9,700 distinct CDR3 sequences. Concerning this clonotype itself: What it binds is not known.

This CDR3 spans 14 amino acids. The germline V gene encodes CDR1 SGHDT and CDR2 YYEEEE. This sequence was found in a human donor in good health. Some clones in this sample may be carry-over from other donors' samples. The V call is TRBV5-6, the J call TRBJ1-2; the D call of TRBD1 rests on TCRdb alone, since no DNA is present to check it. Sequenced: naive CXCR3- CD8+ T cells from blood. The subset was: CD45RO-CCR7+CD27+CD95- naive CD8+ T cells lacking CXCR3 (TNR3-). CDR3 residues: CASGERGANYGYTF.